These 22 T cell receptor beta chains were all obtained from the same sample, sequenced in a study of control samples from healthy donors and cancer patients. Clones were read by immunoSEQ multiplex PCR, and TCRdb kept only the in-frame ones, dropping some. Here the sample spans roughly 130,000 clones, roughly 90% being singletons. The specimen was blood. The receptors were sampled from a young man in good health.

The chain carries TRBV27 and TRBJ2-1; 7 bases match TRBD2. V shed 3 bases, J shed 3 bases, and the junction held 11 bases outside the gene matches. This CDR3 is 17 amino acids long. CDR1 is MNHEY and CDR2 is SMNVEV in the germline V gene (reference sequence). The CDR3 region has the DNA TGTGCCAGCAGTTTGGGGGGAGGGCCGTCCCACTACAATGAGCAGTTCTTC. It codes for CASSLGGGPSHYNEQFF.

The gene calls are TRBV5-1 and TRBJ1-5; D unclear. Trimming stripped 5 bases from V and 0 bases from J, with 6 bases between. Germline CDR1 is SGHRS and CDR2 is YFSETQ. The CDR3 runs to 13 residues. CDR3 in DNA: TGCGCCAGCAGAGCGGATAGCAATCAGCCCCAGCATTTT. It encodes CASRADSNQPQHF.

This chain connects TRBV25-1 to TRBJ2-3, with 8 bases identical to TRBD2. Germline CDR1 MGHDK, CDR2 SYGVNS. V dropped 7 bases and J dropped 4; count of bases not matched to a gene: 7. This CDR3 has 14 residues. The CDR3 here is CASTPSGGADTQYF. CDR3 bases: TGTGCCAGCACCCCCAGCGGGGGAGCAGATACGCAGTATTTT.

The chain links TRBV9 to TRBJ2-3; 7 nucleotides line up with TRBD2. The junction had 7 bases not matched to a gene; V was cut back by 4 bases and J by 2 bases. The germline CDR1 and CDR2 sequences are SGDLS and YYNGEE. The CDR3 totals 15 residues. CDR3 nucleotides: TGTGCCAGCAGCCTGGGGGGGTCGGCCACAGATACGCAGTATTTT. This translates into CASSLGGSATDTQYF.

The chain links TRBV9 to TRBJ2-7, with D perhaps matching TRBD2 (6 bases). Germline V gives CDR1 SGDLS, CDR2 YYNGEE. Trimming cost V 3 bases and J 2 bases, with 15 bases left between them. CDR3 length: 15 residues. The CDR3 region has the DNA TGTGCCAGCAGCGGTATAGCGGTCCCCCCCTACGAGCAGTACGTC. Protein: CASSGIAVPPYEQYV.

This clone was seen a single time. CDR3 sequence: CASSYPGGSYNEQFF. The CDR3 nucleotides read TGTGCCAGCAGTTACCCAGGGGGCTCCTACAATGAGCAGTTCTTC. The rearrangement links TRBV6-5 to TRBJ2-1, with 7 bases fitting TRBD1. The CDR3 extends over 15 amino acids. With V trimmed by 2 bases and J by 0 bases, 1 base remained unmatched. CDR1 and CDR2 from the germline V gene are MNHEY and SVGAGI.

V gene TRBV6-1 combines with J gene TRBJ1-2, with unresolved D. Trimming pared 1 base from V and 6 bases from J, leaving 9 bases between. The CDR3 is made up of 13 amino acids. Germline loops: CDR1 MNHNS, CDR2 SASEGT. The CDR3 here is CASSEGSGDGYTF. In DNA, the CDR3 is TGTGCCAGCAGTGAAGGGTCTGGCGATGGCTACACCTTC.

The chain links TRBV29-1 to TRBJ1-1; 7 bases align to TRBD1. Germline V CDR1 and CDR2: SQVTM, ANQGSEA. The CDR3 length is 14 residues. V shed 0 bases, J shed 5 bases, and the junction held 6 bases outside the gene matches. The CDR3 protein is CSVEEVRGMTEAFF. CDR3 coding DNA: TGCAGCGTTGAAGAGGTCAGGGGGATGACTGAAGCTTTCTTT. The whole variable domain, filled in from reference TRBV29-1 and TRBJ1-1, reads SAVISQKPSRDICQRGTSLTIQCQVDSQVTMMFWYRQQPGQSLTLIATANQGSEATYESGFVIDKFPISRPNLTFSTLTVSNMSPEDSSIYLCSVEEVRGMTEAFFGQGTRLTVV.

The chain carries TRBV4-1 and TRBJ2-1; 8 bases align to TRBD2. The trim removed 4 bases at V and 5 bases at J, leaving 7 bases unmatched. From germline, CDR1 is MGHRA and CDR2 YSYEKL. The CDR3 has 15 amino acids. CDR3 coding DNA: TGCGCCAGCAGCCCTCGGGGGGGCCTTAACAATGAGCAGTTCTTC. Its translation: CASSPRGGLNNEQFF.

Of note for this clone: The same CDR3 arises from other DNA sequences in this sample as well. The chain recombines TRBV6-5 with TRBJ1-3; 9 nucleotides agree with TRBD1. CDR3 length: 15 amino acids. Germline assignment: CDR1 MNHEY and CDR2 SVGAGI. V was pared by 6 bases and J by 4 bases, with 7 bases of the junction left unmatched. The CDR3 DNA reads as TGTGCCAGCAGCCTGGGGACAGGGTCAGGAAACACCATATATTTT. Encoded protein: CASSLGTGSGNTIYF.

The rearrangement links TRBV5-1 to TRBJ2-1; no reliable D call. The CDR3 is 16 amino acids. Germline CDR1 is SGHRS and CDR2 is YFSETQ. With 2 bases removed from V and 0 bases from J, the gap between germline ends came to 12 bases. CDR3 nucleotide sequence: TGCGCCAGCAGCTTAGGTCGCAGAATCTCCTACAATGAGCAGTTCTTC. Its translation: CASSLGRRISYNEQFF.

This sequence joins TRBV2 and TRBJ2-7, with 10 bases matching TRBD1. Trimming cost V 7 bases and J 6 bases; bases outside gene matches: 9. The germline CDR1 and CDR2 sequences are SNHLY and FYNNEI. CDR3 length: 14 amino acids. The DNA of the CDR3 is TGTGCCAGCAAGGGTGACAGGGGGCCGGGCGAGCAGTACTTC. Protein product: CASKGDRGPGEQYF.

V is TRBV6-2 or TRBV6-3 and J is TRBJ2-2; TRBD2 agrees at 11 bases. V was clipped by 6 bases and J by 1 base; unmatched bases: 10. CDR1 is MNHEY, CDR2 SVGEGT, per germline. The CDR3 is 18 amino acids. The CDR3 is CASSFAIAGGKNTGELFF. DNA for the CDR3: TGTGCCAGCAGCTTCGCCATAGCGGGAGGGAAGAACACCGGGGAGCTGTTTTTT.

This chain connects TRBV6-2 or TRBV6-3 to TRBJ1-4; the D is unclear. Trimming removed 0 bases at V and 0 bases at J, with 8 bases between. The CDR3 has 16 residues. The germline V gene encodes CDR1 MNHEY and CDR2 SVGEGT. The CDR3 reads CASSYSSYPTNEKLFF. CDR3 in DNA: TGTGCCAGCAGTTACTCAAGTTATCCAACTAATGAAAAACTGTTTTTT.

This clone was counted once. V usage is TRBV30 and J usage is TRBJ1-5; D uncertain. Between the trimmed V and J ends, which lost 0 bases and 3 bases, there was a span of 9 bases. The germline V gene encodes CDR1 GTSNPN and CDR2 SVGIG (reference sequence). The CDR3 contains 14 residues. CDR3 in amino acids: CAWSVRQTNQPQHF. The DNA of the CDR3 is TGTGCCTGGAGTGTACGGCAGACCAATCAGCCCCAGCATTTT.

The chain links TRBV7-8 to TRBJ2-7; TRBD1 agrees at 9 bases. Germline CDR1 and CDR2: SGHVS and FQNEAQ. The CDR3 consists of 14 residues. The trim removed 6 bases at V and 2 bases at J, leaving 5 bases unmatched. The DNA of the CDR3 is TGTGCCAGCAGTCGGGACAGGGTTCCCTACGAGCAGTACTTC. Its translation: CASSRDRVPYEQYF.

The chain carries TRBV24-1 and TRBJ2-1; 13 nucleotides agree with TRBD2. The germline V gene has CDR1 KGHDR and CDR2 SFDVKD. Trimming took 4 bases from V and 8 from J; bases not matched to a gene: 7. This CDR3 comprises 16 residues. CDR3 region: CATSDPGTSGIDEQFF. In nucleotides, the CDR3 is TGTGCCACCAGTGACCCCGGGACTAGCGGGATCGATGAGCAGTTCTTC.

CDR3 protein: CASSGSDEQYF. The CDR3 DNA reads TGTGCCAGCTCAGGGTCCGACGAGCAGTACTTC. The V gene is TRBV18, the J gene TRBJ2-7, with D uncertain. The CDR3 spans 11 residues. Germline V CDR1 and CDR2: KGHSH, LQKENI. The V gene lost 5 bases and the J gene lost 5 bases, with 7 bases spanning the gap.

This clone was recorded once. The chain recombines TRBV30 with TRBJ2-7, with 7 positions matching TRBD2. CDR1 is GTSNPN and CDR2 is SVGIG in the germline V gene (reference sequence). The CDR3 is made up of 13 amino acids. V was clipped by 2 bases and J by 3 bases; unmatched bases: 4. The CDR3 DNA reads TGTGCCTGGAGTTCGGGGGGTGGCTACGAGCAGTACGTC. This translates into CAWSSGGGYEQYV.

The gene calls are TRBV2 and TRBJ1-5; D perhaps matches TRBD1 (5 bases). The length of the CDR3 is 13 residues. V was trimmed by 9 bases and J by 6 bases, leaving 15 bases between them. CDR1 is SNHLY, CDR2 FYNNEI, per germline. The CDR3 DNA follows: TGTGCCAGTGGTATGGGGGGAGGTCAGCCCCAGCATTTT. It encodes CASGMGGGQPQHF.

This chain uses TRBV24-1 with TRBJ1-4, with D possibly matching TRBD1 (6 bases). This CDR3 has 13 residues. Germline V gene sequence: CDR1 KGHDR, CDR2 SFDVKD. The ends were cut back, 4 bases at V and 8 bases at J, with 10 bases in the middle. The CDR3 loop reads CATSEEGTEKLFF. CDR3 nucleotides: TGTGCCACCAGTGAGGAGGGGACAGAAAAACTGTTTTTT.

The V and J genes are TRBV5-1 and TRBJ1-1; 9 nucleotides match TRBD1. The CDR3 spans 14 residues. The germline V gene has CDR1 SGHRS and CDR2 YFSETQ. V shed 3 bases and J 5 bases; nucleotides not matched to a gene: 5. The CDR3 spells CASSYPDRGTEAFF. The CDR3 region has the DNA TGCGCCAGCAGCTATCCCGACAGGGGGACTGAAGCTTTCTTT.